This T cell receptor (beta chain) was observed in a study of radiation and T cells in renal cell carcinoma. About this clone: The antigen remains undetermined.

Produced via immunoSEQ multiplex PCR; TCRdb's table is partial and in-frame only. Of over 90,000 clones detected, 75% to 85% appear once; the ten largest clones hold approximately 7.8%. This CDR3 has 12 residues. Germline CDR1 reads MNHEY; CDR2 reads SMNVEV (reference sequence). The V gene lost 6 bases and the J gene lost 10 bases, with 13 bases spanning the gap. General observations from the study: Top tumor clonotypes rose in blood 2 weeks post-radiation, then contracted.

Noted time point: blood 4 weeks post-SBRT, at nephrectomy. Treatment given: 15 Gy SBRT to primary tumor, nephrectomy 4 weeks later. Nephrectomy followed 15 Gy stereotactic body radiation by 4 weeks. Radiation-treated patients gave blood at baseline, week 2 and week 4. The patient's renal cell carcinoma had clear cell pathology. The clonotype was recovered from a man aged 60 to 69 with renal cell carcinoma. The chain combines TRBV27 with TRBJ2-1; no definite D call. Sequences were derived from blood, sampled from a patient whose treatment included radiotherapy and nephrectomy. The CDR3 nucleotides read TGTGCCAGCAGGTCAGCGCCCCCAGAGCAGTTCTTC. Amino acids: CASRSAPPEQFF.